Shown below are 15 T cell receptor beta chains from a single sample sequenced in a study of T cells in pancreatic ductal adenocarcinoma. Selected pancreatic ductal adenocarcinoma patients had undergone surgery without neoadjuvant therapy. TCRdb keeps only in-frame clones here, not all; method: immunoSEQ multiplex PCR. Among 30,000 or so clones listed, just over 90% were seen once. Sequencing input: PBMCs. These receptors originate from a human donor with pancreatic ductal adenocarcinoma.

V is TRBV6-6 and J is TRBJ1-1; no firm D call. The CDR3 is made up of 14 amino acids. Germline CDR1 is MNHNY and CDR2 is SVGAGI (reference sequence). With 0 bases removed from V and 4 bases from J, the gap between germline ends came to 9 bases. CDR3 in amino acids: CASSYSNSGTEAFF. CDR3 sequence (DNA): TGTGCCAGCAGTTACTCGAACTCGGGCACTGAAGCTTTCTTT.

The V and J genes are TRBV6-5 and TRBJ2-7, with 11 bases identical to TRBD2. Trimming cost V 6 bases and J 2 bases; bases outside gene matches: 3. The germline V gene has CDR1 MNHEY and CDR2 SVGAGI. There are 14 residues in the CDR3. For the CDR3, the DNA is TGTGCCAGCAGACCGGGACTAGCGGCCTACGAGCAGTACTTC. This translates into CASRPGLAAYEQYF.

The chain joins TRBV2 to TRBJ1-1; D remains unclear. Deletions cut 3 bases from V and 1 base from J, with 6 bases between. There are 13 residues in the CDR3. Germline V gives CDR1 SNHLY, CDR2 FYNNEI. Written as DNA, the CDR3 is TGTGCCAGCAGTGAGGAGGCGAACACTGAAGCTTTCTTT. This translates into CASSEEANTEAFF.

The V gene is TRBV19, the J gene TRBJ1-5; D unresolved. This CDR3 contains 13 residues. Trimming pared 3 bases from V and 5 bases from J, leaving 8 bases between. Per germline, CDR1 LNHDA and CDR2 SQIVND (reference sequence). CDR3 in amino acids: CASSMMGDQPQHF. The CDR3 coding sequence is TGTGCCAGTAGTATGATGGGAGATCAGCCCCAGCATTTT.

V and J are TRBV27 and TRBJ1-1, with unresolved D. The CDR3 contains 17 residues. The germline V and J ends were trimmed by 4 bases and 4 bases, with 22 bases remaining between them. Germline V lookup: CDR1 MNHEY, CDR2 SMNVEV (reference sequence). The CDR3 DNA follows: TGTGCCAGCAGTTATGCCCCACTTGAGAGGGTGAGCACTGAAGCTTTCTTT. Its translation: CASSYAPLERVSTEAFF.

The V and J genes are TRBV4-3 and TRBJ1-3; 9 nucleotides agree with TRBD1. This CDR3 region has 16 residues. The ends lost 4 bases at V and 4 bases at J; junction bases unmatched: 8. The germline gives CDR1 LGHNA, CDR2 YSLEER. The DNA for the CDR3 is TGCGCCAGCAGCCCTAAACAGGGGGCCGCGGGAAACACCATATATTTT. Translating it yields CASSPKQGAAGNTIYF.

Here the CDR3 reads CASNIIRDQYEQYF. The DNA of the CDR3 is TGTGCCAGCAATATTATCAGGGACCAGTACGAGCAGTACTTC. The V and J genes are TRBV6-5 and TRBJ2-7; D could derive from TRBD1 or TRBD2 (5 bases each). The CDR3 loop spans 14 amino acids. Germline lookup yields CDR1 MNHEY and CDR2 SVGAGI. V gave up 7 bases and J gave up 4 bases, with 17 bases separating them.

V and J are TRBV5-1 and TRBJ2-7, with 9 bases matching TRBD2. CDR3 length equals 14 residues. Germline CDR1 reads SGHRS; CDR2 reads YFSETQ. V trimming: 2 bases; J trimming: 2 bases; junction bases outside the gene matches: 2. This CDR3 reads CASSFSGSTYEQYF. The CDR3, as DNA: TGCGCCAGCAGCTTTAGCGGGAGTACCTACGAGCAGTACTTC.

The V and J genes are TRBV5-5 and TRBJ1-3; 10 bases match TRBD1. The germline V gene has CDR1 SGHKS and CDR2 YYEKEE (reference sequence). The CDR3 is 17 amino acids. V shed 3 bases, J shed 0 bases, and the junction held 6 bases outside the gene matches. The CDR3 nucleotides read TGTGCCAGCAGCTGGCTTAGGACAGGGGGCTCTGGAAACACCATATATTTT. Translating gives CASSWLRTGGSGNTIYF.

To note about this clone: This likely comes from a read error, as the CDR3 has no conserved phenylalanine or tryptophan at its end. The gene calls are TRBV7-6 and TRBJ1-2; D not certain. Trimming removed 3 bases at V and 7 bases at J, with 12 bases between. The CDR3 covers 13 residues. Germline CDR1 reads SGHVS; CDR2 reads FNYEAQ. CDR3 nucleotides: TGTGCCAGCAGCTTGAACCCGAAAGGTGGCTACACCCTC. Amino acids: CASSLNPKGGYTL.

The gene calls are TRBV25-1 and TRBJ2-1; 7 bases align to TRBD2. Germline values: CDR1 MGHDK, CDR2 SYGVNS. The CDR3 sequence is 17 residues long. With 0 bases clipped from V and 4 bases from J, the junction kept 9 bases outside the gene matches. CDR3 amino acids: CASSEYTPAGAYNEQFF. The CDR3 bases are TGTGCCAGCAGTGAATATACGCCGGCGGGAGCATACAATGAGCAGTTCTTC.

The J gene is TRBJ1-3, the V gene TRBV11-3; D unclear. V was trimmed by 0 bases and J by 3 bases, leaving 9 bases between them. Germline lookup yields CDR1 SGHNT and CDR2 YENEEA. The CDR3 contains 15 residues. CDR3 nucleotide sequence: TGTGCCAGCAGCTTAGATCCGGCTGGTGGAAACACCATATATTTT. This gives the protein CASSLDPAGGNTIYF. The full variable domain, in which reference TRBV11-3 and TRBJ1-3 provide the parts outside the CDR3, is EAGVVQSPRYKIIEKKQPVAFWCNPISGHNTLYWYLQNLGQGPELLIRYENEEAVDDSQLPKDRFSAERLKGVDSTLKIQPAELGDSAVYLCASSLDPAGGNTIYFGEGSWLTVV.

This chain joins TRBV5-1 and TRBJ2-3; 10 bases align to TRBD2. From germline, CDR1 is SGHRS and CDR2 YFSETQ. Trimming cost V 0 bases and J 6 bases; bases outside gene matches: 13. The CDR3 runs to 18 residues. The CDR3 DNA reads as TGCGCCAGCAGCTTGGCCCCAGTAGCGGGAGGACGGGGGGATACGCAGTATTTT. Protein sequence: CASSLAPVAGGRGDTQYF. The full variable domain, with the rest looked up from reference TRBV5-1 and TRBJ2-3, is KAGVTQTPRYLIKTRGQQVTLSCSPISGHRSVSWYQQTPGQGLQFLFEYFSETQRNKGNFPGRFSGRQFSNSRSEMNVSTLELGDSALYLCASSLAPVAGGRGDTQYFGPGTRLTVL.

This rearrangement joins TRBV7-6 to TRBJ1-1, with TRBD1 matching over 7 bases. The CDR3 is 15 residues long. Germline CDR1 and CDR2: SGHVS and FNYEAQ. The ends lost 5 bases at V and 0 bases at J; junction bases unmatched: 6. The CDR3, as DNA: TGTGCCAGCAGCCGTAAGACAGGGTTGAACACTGAAGCTTTCTTT. Protein product: CASSRKTGLNTEAFF.

The chain couples TRBV6-5 to TRBJ2-1; a weak D match, TRBD1 (5 bases). There are 15 residues in the CDR3. Trimming removed 6 bases at V and 13 bases at J, with 25 bases between. The germline V gene encodes CDR1 MNHEY and CDR2 SVGAGI. This CDR3 reads CASRRSDRPESRQFF. Here the CDR3 DNA reads TGTGCCAGCAGACGATCAGACAGACCGGAGTCCCGACAGTTCTTC.